This T cell receptor (beta chain) came from a study of T cell clonotyping in hematopoietic cell transplantation. General study findings and limits: Recipient TCR diversity dropped after transplant; expanded clonotypes rose from day 30 to 180.

Concerning this clone: Its antigen remains unknown.

Libraries were prepared by immunoSEQ multiplex PCR; TCRdb keeps only in-frame clonotypes and omits some of them. The sample comprises 4,000 to 6,500 clones, under 90% of which are singletons, and under 30% rests with the top ten. The V gene lost 0 bases and the J gene lost 9 bases, with 21 bases spanning the gap. The CDR3 has 18 residues. In germline, CDR1 is MGHRA, CDR2 YSYEKL. The rearrangement joins TRBV4-1 to TRBJ1-6; D is perhaps TRBD1 (5 bases). This sequence originates from a male patient aged 70 to 85 who had an allogeneic stem cell transplant from an unrelated donor, so T cells may come from the graft donor. Some clones in this sample may be carry-over from other donors' samples. The sequencing here drew on peripheral blood mononuclear cells, taken 100 days after allogeneic stem cell transplant. The CDR3 DNA is TGCGCCAGCAGCCAAGACCTCAACTTCGACAGCCACCTTTCACCCCTCCACTTT. Protein sequence: CASSQDLNFDSHLSPLHF.